The rows below give T cell receptor beta chains drawn from one sample of a study of tumor-infiltrating lymphocytes in localized non-small cell lung cancer. The repertoire was sequenced with immunoSEQ multiplex PCR; TCRdb's copy has only in-frame clones and lacks some. Of more than 10,000 clones in the sample, approximately 85% were seen once. Material for sequencing was uninvolved lung tissue not adjacent to the tumor. These receptors came from a human donor with non-small cell lung cancer. Each CDR3 is given with its conserved first and last residue. The order of the fields is clone size, V gene, D gene, J gene, CDR3 length, CDR3 DNA, CDR3 protein. The D gene is left open where the match is weak. Clone size is given for some rows only: seen once, a few or many times, or a class if the clone is expanded.

clone_size: .; v_call: TRBV7-2; d_call: .; j_call: TRBJ1-1; cdr3_length: 14; cdr3_nt: TGTGCCAGCAGCACCGAAGGTCGGGGCACTGAAGCTTTCTTT; cdr3_aa: CASSTEGRGTEAFF
clone_size: .; v_call: TRBV11-2; d_call: .; j_call: TRBJ1-6; cdr3_length: 13; cdr3_nt: TGTGCCAGCAGCTTACAGTTTAATTCACCCCTCCACTTT; cdr3_aa: CASSLQFNSPLHF
clone_size: .; v_call: TRBV7-9; d_call: .; j_call: TRBJ1-2; cdr3_length: 13; cdr3_nt: TGTGCCAGCAGCTTACACGGGGTTGAGGGCTACACCTTC; cdr3_aa: CASSLHGVEGYTF
clone_size: once; v_call: TRBV5-1; d_call: .; j_call: TRBJ1-1; cdr3_length: 15; cdr3_nt: TGCGCCAGCAGCCAACCGGGACTGAGGAACACTGAAGCTTTCTTT; cdr3_aa: CASSQPGLRNTEAFF
clone_size: .; v_call: TRBV11-2; d_call: .; j_call: TRBJ2-7; cdr3_length: 12; cdr3_nt: TGTGCCAGCAGTTCGAACACCGGAAATAATTACTTC; cdr3_aa: CASSSNTGNNYF
clone_size: .; v_call: TRBV20-1; d_call: .; j_call: TRBJ1-1; cdr3_length: 11; cdr3_nt: TGCAGTGCTAGTATCGTCACTGAAGCTTTCTTT; cdr3_aa: CSASIVTEAFF
clone_size: .; v_call: TRBV10-3; d_call: TRBD1; j_call: TRBJ1-1; cdr3_length: 15; cdr3_nt: TGTGCCATCAGTGAGTCTTCGACAGGGACCACTGAAGCTTTCTTT; cdr3_aa: CAISESSTGTTEAFF
clone_size: .; v_call: TRBV2; d_call: .; j_call: TRBJ2-5; cdr3_length: 16; cdr3_nt: TGTGCCAGCAGGGAGAGATTACGTCCCGAACAAGAGACCCAGTACTTC; cdr3_aa: CASRERLRPEQETQYF
clone_size: .; v_call: TRBV18; d_call: .; j_call: TRBJ1-2; cdr3_length: 12; cdr3_nt: TGTGCCAGCTCACCGAGGGATGCCTCGGGCACCTTC; cdr3_aa: CASSPRDASGTF
clone_size: .; v_call: TRBV5-4; d_call: .; j_call: TRBJ1-6; cdr3_length: 15; cdr3_nt: TGTGCCAGCAGCCAACCGGGACGGGAAAATTCACCCCTCCACTTT; cdr3_aa: CASSQPGRENSPLHF
clone_size: .; v_call: TRBV12-5; d_call: .; j_call: TRBJ1-3; cdr3_length: 16; cdr3_nt: TGTGCTAGTCGGCAGGAGCAGCCCTCCTCTGGAAACACCATATATTTT; cdr3_aa: CASRQEQPSSGNTIYF
clone_size: .; v_call: TRBV6-1; d_call: TRBD1; j_call: TRBJ1-4; cdr3_length: 15; cdr3_nt: TGTGCCAGCAGTGAACCTCAGGGGGCCTATGAAAAACTGTTTTTT; cdr3_aa: CASSEPQGAYEKLFF
clone_size: few; v_call: TRBV6-5; d_call: .; j_call: TRBJ2-7; cdr3_length: 14; cdr3_nt: TGTGCCAGCAGTTACGCAGGGATGGCCTACGAGCAGTACTTC; cdr3_aa: CASSYAGMAYEQYF
clone_size: once; v_call: TRBV4-2; d_call: .; j_call: TRBJ2-2; cdr3_length: 14; cdr3_nt: TGTGCCAGCAGCCAGGGGGACTTGGCCGGGGAGCTGTTTTTT; cdr3_aa: CASSQGDLAGELFF
clone_size: .; v_call: TRBV10-3; d_call: TRBD2; j_call: TRBJ2-3; cdr3_length: 16; cdr3_nt: TGTGCCATCAGTGACAAGACTAGCGGGAGCACAGATACGCAGTATTTT; cdr3_aa: CAISDKTSGSTDTQYF
clone_size: once; v_call: TRBV6-1; d_call: TRBD2; j_call: TRBJ2-3; cdr3_length: 15; cdr3_nt: TGTGCCAGCAGTGAAACTAGCGGGGGGGCAGATACGCAGTATTTT; cdr3_aa: CASSETSGGADTQYF
clone_size: .; v_call: TRBV19; d_call: .; j_call: TRBJ2-3; cdr3_length: 14; cdr3_nt: TGTGCCAGTAGTATGTTGGTTAGCACAGATACGCAGTATTTT; cdr3_aa: CASSMLVSTDTQYF
clone_size: .; v_call: TRBV6-6; d_call: .; j_call: TRBJ1-3; cdr3_length: 15; cdr3_nt: TGTGCCAGCAGTTCTCGGACCCCCTCTGGAAACACCATATATTTT; cdr3_aa: CASSSRTPSGNTIYF
clone_size: .; v_call: TRBV5-1; d_call: TRBD1; j_call: TRBJ1-2; cdr3_length: 14; cdr3_nt: TGCGCCAGCAGCTTGGGGACAGGGGATTATGGCTACACCTTC; cdr3_aa: CASSLGTGDYGYTF
clone_size: .; v_call: TRBV19; d_call: .; j_call: TRBJ2-7; cdr3_length: 13; cdr3_nt: TGTGCCAGTAGTATTTTGGGTTTGAACGAGCAGTACTTC; cdr3_aa: CASSILGLNEQYF
clone_size: few; v_call: TRBV11-1; d_call: .; j_call: TRBJ2-3; cdr3_length: 13; cdr3_nt: TGTGCCAGCAGCTTAGACCAGACAGATACGCAGTATTTT; cdr3_aa: CASSLDQTDTQYF
clone_size: once; v_call: TRBV10-3; d_call: .; j_call: TRBJ1-2; cdr3_length: 12; cdr3_nt: TGTGCCATCAGTGGGGCCGACTATGGCTACACCTTC; cdr3_aa: CAISGADYGYTF
clone_size: .; v_call: TRBV27; d_call: TRBD1; j_call: TRBJ2-5; cdr3_length: 14; cdr3_nt: TGTGCCAGCAGTCCCAGGGGGCTCCAAGAGACCCAGTACTTC; cdr3_aa: CASSPRGLQETQYF
clone_size: few; v_call: TRBV30; d_call: TRBD1; j_call: TRBJ1-3; cdr3_length: 16; cdr3_nt: TGTGCCTGGAGGACAGTACAGGGGGCGCCTGGAAACACCATATATTTT; cdr3_aa: CAWRTVQGAPGNTIYF
clone_size: once; v_call: TRBV2; d_call: .; j_call: TRBJ1-2; cdr3_length: 15; cdr3_nt: TGTGCCAGCAGAGAGTCGGCAGGGACTAACTATGGCTACACCTTC; cdr3_aa: CASRESAGTNYGYTF
clone_size: .; v_call: TRBV2; d_call: TRBD2; j_call: TRBJ2-3; cdr3_length: 15; cdr3_nt: TGTGCCAGCAGTTGGACTAGCGGGATCCCAGATACGCAGTATTTT; cdr3_aa: CASSWTSGIPDTQYF
clone_size: .; v_call: TRBV10-3; d_call: .; j_call: TRBJ2-1; cdr3_length: 13; cdr3_nt: TGTGCCATAGAAACAGGGAGAAAAGATGAGCAGTTCTTC; cdr3_aa: CAIETGRKDEQFF
clone_size: once; v_call: TRBV2; d_call: .; j_call: TRBJ1-3; cdr3_length: 14; cdr3_nt: TGTGCCAGCAGTGCGCCTCTCTCTGGAAACACCATATATTTT; cdr3_aa: CASSAPLSGNTIYF
clone_size: .; v_call: TRBV30; d_call: .; j_call: TRBJ1-4; cdr3_length: 12; cdr3_nt: TGTGCCTGGAGTGTTTTGCGGGAAAAACTGTTTTTT; cdr3_aa: CAWSVLREKLFF
clone_size: once; v_call: TRBV11-2; d_call: .; j_call: TRBJ1-2; cdr3_length: 15; cdr3_nt: TGTGCCAGCAGCTTAGGTACCTCCACGAGCTATGGCTACACCTTC; cdr3_aa: CASSLGTSTSYGYTF
clone_size: .; v_call: TRBV6-5; d_call: .; j_call: TRBJ1-3; cdr3_length: 15; cdr3_nt: TGTGCCAGCGCGAATAGGGACATCTCTGGAAACACCATATATTTT; cdr3_aa: CASANRDISGNTIYF
clone_size: few; v_call: TRBV2; d_call: .; j_call: TRBJ1-1; cdr3_length: 13; cdr3_nt: TGTGCCAGCATAGGAGGGGGGCTCACTGAAGCTTTCTTT; cdr3_aa: CASIGGGLTEAFF
clone_size: .; v_call: TRBV11-3; d_call: TRBD1; j_call: TRBJ1-5; cdr3_length: 16; cdr3_nt: TGTGCCAGCAGCTTAAGGGACAGTAATAGCAATCAGCCCCAGCATTTT; cdr3_aa: CASSLRDSNSNQPQHF
clone_size: .; v_call: TRBV7-2; d_call: TRBD1; j_call: TRBJ2-7; cdr3_length: 15; cdr3_nt: TGTGCCAGCAGCTTCGGGCAGGGGGCAGTTTACGAGCAGTACTTC; cdr3_aa: CASSFGQGAVYEQYF
clone_size: .; v_call: TRBV6-5; d_call: .; j_call: TRBJ1-5; cdr3_length: 12; cdr3_nt: TGTGCCAGCAGTTATAAAAATCAGCCCCAGCATTTT; cdr3_aa: CASSYKNQPQHF
clone_size: .; v_call: TRBV5-1; d_call: .; j_call: TRBJ2-3; cdr3_length: 14; cdr3_nt: TGCGCCAGCAGCTCAGGACAGGAGGGGGATACGCAGTATTTT; cdr3_aa: CASSSGQEGDTQYF
clone_size: .; v_call: TRBV7-7; d_call: .; j_call: TRBJ2-2; cdr3_length: 14; cdr3_nt: TGTGCTAGCAGCTTAGGGCAGAACACCGGGGAGCTGTTTTTT; cdr3_aa: CASSLGQNTGELFF
clone_size: .; v_call: TRBV7-6; d_call: .; j_call: TRBJ2-5; cdr3_length: 9; cdr3_nt: TGTGCCAGCAGCTTGGGCCAGTACTTC; cdr3_aa: CASSLGQYF
clone_size: .; v_call: TRBV7-9; d_call: .; j_call: TRBJ2-1; cdr3_length: 15; cdr3_nt: TGTGCCAGCAGCTTAGATGTGGGAGCTACAAATGAGCAGTTCTTC; cdr3_aa: CASSLDVGATNEQFF
clone_size: .; v_call: TRBV29-1; d_call: .; j_call: TRBJ2-1; cdr3_length: 12; cdr3_nt: TGCAGCGTTGAAAGGGCCTACAATGAGCAGTTCTTC; cdr3_aa: CSVERAYNEQFF
clone_size: .; v_call: TRBV5-1; d_call: TRBD1; j_call: TRBJ2-3; cdr3_length: 16; cdr3_nt: TGCGCCAGCAGCTTTAAGCGACAGGGGGGGACAGATACGCAGTATTTT; cdr3_aa: CASSFKRQGGTDTQYF
clone_size: .; v_call: TRBV11-1; d_call: TRBD2; j_call: TRBJ2-5; cdr3_length: 15; cdr3_nt: TGTGCCAGCAGCCCCCCGGGACTAGCGCTCGAGACCCAGTACTTC; cdr3_aa: CASSPPGLALETQYF
clone_size: .; v_call: TRBV30; d_call: TRBD1; j_call: TRBJ2-7; cdr3_length: 14; cdr3_nt: TGTGCCTGGACCAGACAGGGTGAAACCTACGAGCAGTACTTC; cdr3_aa: CAWTRQGETYEQYF
clone_size: .; v_call: TRBV5-5; d_call: .; j_call: TRBJ1-3; cdr3_length: 15; cdr3_nt: TGTGCCAGCAGCTTGAGGCAGGACCCTGGAAACACCATATATTTT; cdr3_aa: CASSLRQDPGNTIYF
clone_size: .; v_call: TRBV6-4; d_call: .; j_call: TRBJ2-7; cdr3_length: 17; cdr3_nt: TGTGCCAGCAGTGGCTACGATATCCAGGGGAATAGGTACGAGCAGTACTTC; cdr3_aa: CASSGYDIQGNRYEQYF
clone_size: .; v_call: TRBV5-1; d_call: .; j_call: TRBJ2-2; cdr3_length: 14; cdr3_nt: TGCGCCAGCAGTCCCGCCCGGAACACCGGGGAGCTGTTTTTT; cdr3_aa: CASSPARNTGELFF
clone_size: .; v_call: TRBV7-3; d_call: .; j_call: TRBJ1-1; cdr3_length: 12; cdr3_nt: TGTGCCAGCAGCCCAGGAGTCCGGGGAGCTTTCTTT; cdr3_aa: CASSPGVRGAFF
clone_size: .; v_call: TRBV19; d_call: .; j_call: TRBJ2-3; cdr3_length: 13; cdr3_nt: TGTGCCAGTACCAGGAAGAACACAGATACGCAGTATTTT; cdr3_aa: CASTRKNTDTQYF
clone_size: .; v_call: TRBV27; d_call: TRBD2; j_call: TRBJ2-3; cdr3_length: 17; cdr3_nt: TGTGCCAGTGCCAGACTAGCGCTGGCGGAAGGCACAGATACGCAGTATTTT; cdr3_aa: CASARLALAEGTDTQYF
clone_size: .; v_call: TRBV6-6; d_call: .; j_call: TRBJ1-4; cdr3_length: 13; cdr3_nt: TGTGCCAGCAGTAGTCATGGGGAGGAAAAACTGTTTTTT; cdr3_aa: CASSSHGEEKLFF
clone_size: medium-sized; v_call: TRBV4-1; d_call: .; j_call: TRBJ2-2; cdr3_length: 14; cdr3_nt: TGCGCCAGCAGATTCGGCTCCAACACCGGGGAGCTGTTTTTT; cdr3_aa: CASRFGSNTGELFF
clone_size: .; v_call: TRBV7-2; d_call: TRBD1; j_call: TRBJ2-5; cdr3_length: 15; cdr3_nt: TGTGCCAGCAGCCCAGCCCAGGGGGTAGGGGAGACCCAGTACTTC; cdr3_aa: CASSPAQGVGETQYF
clone_size: .; v_call: TRBV5-6; d_call: .; j_call: TRBJ2-3; cdr3_length: 16; cdr3_nt: TGTGCCAGCAGCTACCGTGGGAGGGGGTTCACAGATACGCAGTATTTT; cdr3_aa: CASSYRGRGFTDTQYF
clone_size: .; v_call: TRBV11-1; d_call: TRBD2; j_call: TRBJ2-1; cdr3_length: 16; cdr3_nt: TGTGCCAGCAGCATTTCCGGGACTACCTCCTACAATGAGCAGTTCTTC; cdr3_aa: CASSISGTTSYNEQFF
clone_size: .; v_call: TRBV7-9; d_call: .; j_call: TRBJ2-4; cdr3_length: 16; cdr3_nt: TGTGCCAGCAGCTTAGGCGCAGGGTTAGCCAAAAACATTCAGTACTTC; cdr3_aa: CASSLGAGLAKNIQYF
clone_size: .; v_call: TRBV2; d_call: TRBD2; j_call: TRBJ2-7; cdr3_length: 15; cdr3_nt: TGTGCCAGCAGTGAGACTAGCGGGAGACCGTACGAGCAGTACTTC; cdr3_aa: CASSETSGRPYEQYF
clone_size: .; v_call: TRBV11-2; d_call: TRBD2; j_call: TRBJ2-1; cdr3_length: 15; cdr3_nt: TGTGCCAGCAGCTTAGGGACTAGCGGGAGGAATGAGCAGTTCTTC; cdr3_aa: CASSLGTSGRNEQFF